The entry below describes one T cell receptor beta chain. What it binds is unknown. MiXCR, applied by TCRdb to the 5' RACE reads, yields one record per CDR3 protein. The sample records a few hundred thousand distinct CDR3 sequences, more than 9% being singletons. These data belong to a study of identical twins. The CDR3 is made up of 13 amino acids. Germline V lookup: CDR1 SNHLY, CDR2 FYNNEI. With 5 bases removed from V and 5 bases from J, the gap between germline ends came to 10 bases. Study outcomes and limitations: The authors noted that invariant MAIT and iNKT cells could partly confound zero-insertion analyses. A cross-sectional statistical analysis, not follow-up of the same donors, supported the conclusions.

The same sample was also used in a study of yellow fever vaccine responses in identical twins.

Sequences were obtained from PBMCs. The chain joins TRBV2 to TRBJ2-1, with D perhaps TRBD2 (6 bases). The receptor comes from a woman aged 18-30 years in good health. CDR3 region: CASSTRGDNEQFF. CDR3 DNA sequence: TGTGCCAGCAGTACGCGGGGCGACAATGAGCAGTTCTTC.